The 27 T cell receptor beta chains below were found in one sample sequenced in a study of blood T cell repertoires in COVID-19. The repertoire was sequenced with immunoSEQ multiplex PCR; TCRdb's copy has only in-frame clones and lacks some. The repertoire has 130,000 or so clones, roughly 83% of them found once; the top ten carry roughly 9.2%. The sequenced sample consisted of PBMCs or T cells enriched from blood (not recorded which). The source is a man between 50 and 59 years old who had recovered from COVID-19.

V gene TRBV7-2 combines with J gene TRBJ1-1; D is possibly TRBD1 (5 bases). Germline lookup yields CDR1 SGHTA and CDR2 FQGNSA. V was cut by 0 bases and J by 1 base, with 6 bases left in between. The CDR3 is made up of 14 amino acids. CDR3 amino acids: CASSLAQGNTEAFF. CDR3 bases: TGTGCCAGCAGCTTAGCCCAGGGGAACACTGAAGCTTTCTTT.

The chain couples TRBV10-3 to TRBJ1-2, with D perhaps matching TRBD1 (5 bases). The CDR3 extends over 16 amino acids. V lost 0 bases and J lost 0, with 11 bases in between. The germline V gene has CDR1 ENHRY and CDR2 SYGVKD. CDR3 region: CAISESKGSANYGYTF. The CDR3 DNA reads as TGTGCCATCAGTGAGTCGAAGGGGTCTGCTAACTATGGCTACACCTTC.

V and J are TRBV7-9 and TRBJ1-4; maybe TRBD1 (5 bases). Germline CDR1 reads SEHNR; CDR2 reads FQNEAQ (reference sequence). The CDR3 spans 14 residues. V lost 5 bases, J lost 8 bases, and 15 bases lay in between. DNA for the CDR3: TGTGCCAGCAGCGTCCACTTACAGGAAGAAAAACTGTTTTTT. Translating it yields CASSVHLQEEKLFF.

The gene calls are TRBV28 and TRBJ1-3, with D perhaps matching TRBD1 (5 bases). The CDR3 totals 14 residues. The V gene's germline CDR1 is MDHEN and CDR2 SYDVKM. V lost 3 bases, J lost 0 bases, and 6 bases lay in between. The CDR3 loop reads CASSFRVSGNTIYF. CDR3 coding DNA: TGTGCCAGCAGTTTCAGGGTCTCTGGAAACACCATATATTTT.

The genes are TRBV19 and TRBJ2-1, with TRBD2 identical over 8 bases. With 9 bases clipped from V and 3 bases from J, the junction kept 10 bases outside the gene matches. The CDR3 loop spans 15 amino acids. Looked up from germline, CDR1 is LNHDA and CDR2 is SQIVND (reference sequence). This CDR3 is CASTGGTNVYNEQFF. Written as DNA, the CDR3 is TGTGCCAGCACGGGAGGGACCAACGTCTACAATGAGCAGTTCTTC.

This chain uses TRBV18 with TRBJ1-5; TRBD1 might be the D (6 bases). Germline CDR1 KGHSH, CDR2 LQKENI. Trimming removed 10 bases at V and 3 bases at J, with 16 bases between. This CDR3 is built from 14 residues. CDR3 DNA sequence: TGTGCCACTATTTCGAACAGGGACAATCAGCCCCAGCATTTT. This gives the protein CATISNRDNQPQHF.

J is TRBJ1-1 and V is TRBV7-9, with a weak D call TRBD1 (5 bases). The CDR3 length is 15 residues. Deletions cut 4 bases from V and 5 bases from J, with 17 bases between. Germline V gene data show CDR1 as SEHNR and CDR2 as FQNEAQ (reference sequence). The CDR3 sequence: CASSSWGPRGTEAFF. The CDR3 nucleotides are TGTGCCAGCAGCTCCTGGGGACCTCGGGGGACTGAAGCTTTCTTT.

The chain recombines TRBV4-1 with TRBJ2-5; the match to TRBD1 covers 7 bases. The V gene end was trimmed by 0 bases and the J gene end by 2 bases; junction bases not matched to a gene: 6. Germline loops: CDR1 MGHRA, CDR2 YSYEKL. The CDR3 length is 16 residues. The CDR3 DNA reads TGCGCCAGCAGCCAAGACTCGAGGGGGCCACAAGAGACCCAGTACTTC. Protein product: CASSQDSRGPQETQYF.

The chain recombines TRBV7-3 with TRBJ2-2; D gene uncertain. Germline CDR1 is SGHTA and CDR2 is FQGTGA. The CDR3 loop spans 13 amino acids. V was clipped by 4 bases and J by 11 bases, with 14 bases between them. CDR3 loop: CASSSPSVAELFF. CDR3 nucleotide sequence: TGTGCCAGCAGCTCCCCCTCCGTGGCAGAGCTGTTTTTT. Looking up the rest from reference TRBV7-3 and TRBJ2-2 gives the full variable domain: GAGVSQTPSNKVTEKGKYVELRCDPISGHTALYWYRQSLGQGPEFLIYFQGTGAADDSGLPNDRFFAVRPEGSVSTLKIQRTERGDSAVYLCASSSPSVAELFFGEGSRLTVL.

J is TRBJ2-2 and V is TRBV10-1; D might be TRBD1 (5 bases). From germline, CDR1 is WNHNN and CDR2 SYGVQD (reference sequence). V shed 0 bases and J shed 3 bases, with 8 bases lying between them. This CDR3 is built from 15 residues. CDR3 protein: CASSESGRDTGELFF. Here the CDR3 DNA reads TGCGCCAGCAGTGAGTCGGGCAGGGACACCGGGGAGCTGTTTTTT.

J is TRBJ2-5 and V is TRBV6-5, with D unresolved. CDR1 and CDR2 from the germline V gene are MNHEY and SVGAGI. Trimming removed 0 bases at V and 3 bases at J, with 5 bases between. The CDR3 is 13 residues long. The CDR3 here is CASSYSEEETQYF. In nucleotides, the CDR3 is TGTGCCAGCAGTTACTCTGAGGAAGAGACCCAGTACTTC.

This chain links TRBV13 with TRBJ2-5; 13 bases match TRBD2. CDR1 and CDR2 from the germline V gene are PRHDT and FYEKMQ (reference sequence). Losses at the gene ends were 3 bases for V and 1 base for J; bases not matched to a gene: 2. There are 16 residues in the CDR3. CDR3 protein: CASSLRLAGGQETQYF. CDR3 DNA: TGTGCCAGCAGCTTGCGACTAGCGGGGGGCCAAGAGACCCAGTACTTC. Using reference TRBV13 and TRBJ2-5 for the parts outside the CDR3, the full variable domain is AAGVIQSPRHLIKEKRETATLKCYPIPRHDTVYWYQQGPGQDPQFLISFYEKMQSDKGSIPDRFSAQQFSDYHSELNMSSLELGDSALYFCASSLRLAGGQETQYFGPGTRLLVL.

The V call is TRBV5-8, the J call TRBJ1-2, with D tentatively TRBD1 (5 bases). CDR1 and CDR2 from the germline V gene are SGHTS and YDEGEE. The V end lost 4 bases, the J end lost 0 bases, and 13 bases lay between the germline ends. This CDR3 contains 15 residues. The chain's CDR3 is CASSPRQLANYGYTF. CDR3 bases: TGTGCCAGCAGCCCAAGACAGCTAGCTAACTATGGCTACACCTTC.

The chain is built from TRBV7-2 and TRBJ1-1, with 7 bases matching TRBD1. In germline, CDR1 is SGHTA, CDR2 FQGNSA. The CDR3 consists of 14 residues. Unmatched junction bases numbered 5, after V lost 5 bases and J lost 2 bases. The CDR3 loop is CASSLDRINTEAFF. The CDR3 region has the DNA TGTGCCAGCAGCCTGGACAGGATCAACACTGAAGCTTTCTTT. The whole variable domain, remainder taken from reference TRBV7-2 and TRBJ1-1, is GAGVSQSPSNKVTEKGKDVELRCDPISGHTALYWYRQSLGQGLEFLIYFQGNSAPDKSGLPSDRFSAERTGGSVSTLTIQRTQQEDSAVYLCASSLDRINTEAFFGQGTRLTVV.

The CDR3 region is CASSQGGGTSEAFF. Written as DNA, the CDR3 is TGCGCCAGCAGCCAGGGGGGTGGAACGTCTGAAGCTTTCTTT. The chain has TRBV4-3 and TRBJ1-1; a weak D match, TRBD1 (5 bases). Germline CDR1 is LGHNA and CDR2 is YSLEER. This CDR3 comprises 14 residues. Trimming took 3 bases from V and 6 from J, leaving 14 bases between them.

CDR3 region: CATSDPSVDEQFF. The CDR3 DNA follows: TGTGCCACCAGTGATCCCTCAGTGGATGAGCAGTTCTTC. The chain recombines TRBV24-1 with TRBJ2-1; no definite D call. This CDR3 contains 13 residues. V shed 3 bases and J shed 8 bases, with 10 bases lying between them. Germline values: CDR1 KGHDR, CDR2 SFDVKD.

This rearrangement joins TRBV4-3 to TRBJ2-3; D gene uncertain. V was trimmed by 4 bases and J by 2 bases, leaving 13 bases between them. CDR1 is LGHNA and CDR2 is YSLEER in the germline V gene. The CDR3 has 15 residues. The CDR3 protein is CASSPRELSTDTQYF. CDR3 sequence (DNA): TGCGCCAGCAGCCCCCGCGAGCTTTCCACAGATACGCAGTATTTT.

The chain recombines TRBV5-1 with TRBJ2-3; perhaps TRBD2 as D (7 bases). The CDR3 covers 13 residues. With 1 base removed from V and 12 bases from J, the gap between germline ends came to 15 bases. The germline V gene encodes CDR1 SGHRS and CDR2 YFSETQ. This CDR3 reads CASSLPGGPSQYF. As DNA, the CDR3 is TGCGCCAGCAGCTTGCCGGGGGGCCCGAGTCAGTATTTT.

This chain connects TRBV25-1 to TRBJ2-5; 9 positions agree with TRBD1. Germline CDR1 is MGHDK and CDR2 is SYGVNS. V shed 4 bases and J 5 bases; nucleotides not matched to a gene: 8. The CDR3 has 15 amino acids. The CDR3 loop is CASSAPGTGTETQYF. DNA for the CDR3: TGTGCCAGCAGTGCGCCGGGGACAGGGACGGAGACCCAGTACTTC.

V and J are TRBV28 and TRBJ2-2; D possibly corresponds to TRBD1 (6 bases). Germline V lookup: CDR1 MDHEN, CDR2 SYDVKM. V dropped 6 bases and J dropped 1 base, with 9 bases sitting between them. The CDR3 is 14 amino acids. The CDR3 nucleotides are TGTGCCAGCAGACCGGGACAGAACACCGGGGAGCTGTTTTTT. It codes for CASRPGQNTGELFF.

J is TRBJ1-4 and V is TRBV4-1; 7 positions match TRBD1. The CDR3 covers 15 residues. The trim removed 4 bases at V and 7 bases at J, leaving 9 bases unmatched. The V gene's germline CDR1 is MGHRA and CDR2 YSYEKL. The CDR3 sequence: CASSRNRGGGEKLFF. The CDR3 DNA is TGCGCCAGCAGCCGGAACAGGGGCGGAGGTGAAAAACTGTTTTTT.

J is TRBJ1-2 and V is TRBV5-6, with TRBD1 identical over 8 bases. Looked up from germline, CDR1 is SGHDT and CDR2 is YYEEEE. This CDR3 spans 15 amino acids. V was pared by 4 bases and J by 0 bases, with 5 bases of the junction left unmatched. CDR3 region: CASSQVGQANYGYTF. The CDR3 DNA reads as TGTGCCAGCAGCCAGGTGGGACAGGCTAACTATGGCTACACCTTC.

V is TRBV6-4 and J is TRBJ2-3; D is uncertain. CDR1 MRHNA and CDR2 SNTAGT come from the germline V gene. The CDR3 extends over 17 amino acids. Between the trimmed V and J ends, which lost 2 bases and 0 bases, there was a span of 15 bases. CDR3 residues: CASSDPLGTASTDTQYF. Written as DNA, the CDR3 is TGTGCCAGCAGTGACCCCCTCGGCACAGCTAGCACAGATACGCAGTATTTT.

The chain combines TRBV11-1 with TRBJ2-2; weak D call: TRBD1 (6 bases). Germline assignment: CDR1 SGHAT and CDR2 FQDESV (reference sequence). The CDR3 has 13 residues. V lost 4 bases and J 7 bases, leaving 10 bases between the germline ends. CDR3 nucleotide sequence: TGTGCCAGCAGCTCTCAGGGGTACGGGGAGCTGTTTTTT. It translates to CASSSQGYGELFF. Supplemented by reference TRBV11-1 and TRBJ2-2, the full variable domain reads EAEVAQSPRYKITEKSQAVAFWCDPISGHATLYWYRQILGQGPELLVQFQDESVVDDSQLPKDRFSAERLKGVDSTLKIQPAELGDSAMYLCASSSQGYGELFFGEGSRLTVL.

The CDR3 reads CASSINGGLSSYEQYF. In DNA form, the CDR3 reads TGTGCCAGTAGTATTAATGGCGGGCTAAGCTCCTACGAGCAGTACTTC. The rearrangement links TRBV19 to TRBJ2-7; D is possibly TRBD2 (5 bases). The V and J ends lost 3 bases and 0 bases respectively, with 15 bases between them. The CDR3 extends over 16 amino acids. Germline V gene lookup returns CDR1 LNHDA and CDR2 SQIVND (reference sequence).

This chain connects TRBV7-2 to TRBJ2-1; a possible D gene is TRBD1 (5 bases). The CDR3 spans 13 residues. V lost 2 bases and J 6 bases, leaving 8 bases between the germline ends. The V gene's germline CDR1 is SGHTA and CDR2 FQGNSA. Here the CDR3 reads CASSLFRGNEQFF. CDR3 nucleotide sequence: TGTGCCAGCAGCTTATTTAGGGGCAATGAGCAGTTCTTC.

The chain joins TRBV18 to TRBJ2-3; possible D gene TRBD2, 6 bases. The CDR3 is 18 amino acids. The V end lost 3 bases, the J end lost 6 bases, and 25 bases lay between the germline ends. Germline CDR1 reads KGHSH; CDR2 reads LQKENI. CDR3 in amino acids: CASSPLPPTSRRVDTQYF. For the CDR3, the DNA is TGTGCCAGCTCACCGCTCCCTCCAACTAGCCGGAGAGTGGATACGCAGTATTTT.